This T cell receptor beta chain was sequenced for a study of CD8 T cells in Susac syndrome (dated by TCRdb to about 2019). For the wider study: The study used repertoire sequencing to test whether antigen drove CD8+ T cell activation and differentiation in Susac syndrome.

For CDR1 and CDR2, the germline V gene (reference sequence) lists GTSNPN and SVGIG. The trim is 2 bases for V and 3 bases for J, with a gap of 12 bases between the germline ends. Inclusive of the bounding cysteine and phenylalanine, the CDR3 is 14 residues long. The only DNA kept is the CDR3, 42 bases in frame from the first base. Peripheral blood CD8+ and CD4+ T cells from healthy donors, Susac syndrome patients and multiple sclerosis patients were profiled using high-throughput TCR beta sequencing. The multiple sclerosis controls were treatment-naive patients whose relapsing-remitting disease, either stable or active, fulfilled the revised McDonald criteria. Bulk CD8+ and CD4+ T cells were purified by magnetic negative isolation, while CD8+ TEMRA cells were enriched using FACS. Blood was collected in EDTA tubes and processed within 24 hours, with PBMCs isolated through density gradient centrifugation. PBMCs intended for TCR sequencing were cryopreserved in liquid nitrogen and thawed later in a water bath at 37 degrees C. The sorted or isolated CD4+, CD8+ and CD8+ TEMRA cells had a purity of 90% or higher.

RNA was extracted with the RNeasy kit and about 0.5 to 1 ug was reverse transcribed using random hexamers. The immunoSEQ multiplex PCR assay, covering 54 Vbeta and 13 Jbeta segments, was used to amplify TCR beta CDR3 regions. To correct PCR amplification bias, a synthetic template baseline was used for both primer optimization and computational correction. In the authors' own workflow: Reads were annotated to V, D and J genes according to IMGT and were analyzed with immunoSEQ Analyzer, with only productive sequences retained. Clonality was computed as one minus Shannon entropy normalized by log2 of the number of productive unique sequences. Public and private clones were assessed among the 100 most prevalent clones of each patient and control. Susac-specific clones were defined as absent from healthy and MS cohorts, around 1,000 published viral clones and other ImmuneACCESS disease sequences. The public reads were reprocessed in TCRdb via fastp at Q25 and MiXCR, keeping in-frame beta chains. One record per CDR3 amino acid sequence lists the most common genes and DNA. The V and J calls were not made by the authors but by TCRdb's processing. For this sample the table gives around 280,000 distinct CDR3 sequences, of which about 90% were detected only once. The biggest ten clones account for roughly 0.059% of the sample.

With regard to this clonotype: No cognate antigen has been identified for it. Base qualities are not provided; no much larger clone lies one nucleotide away.

The investigation overall reported the following: The number of individuals in the TCR sequencing and HLA analysis was acknowledged as relatively small.

The sample taken for sequencing was CD4+ T cells from PBMCs. The TCR originated in a human donor with multiple sclerosis. This chain joins TRBV30 to TRBJ2-3, with a weak D call of TRBD1 (6 bases match). The CDR3 protein sequence reads: CAWSLGGETDTQYF. In nucleotide form, the sequence is TGTGCCTGGAGTCTAGGGGGTGAGACAGATACGCAGTATTTT.